The T cell receptor (beta chain) described here comes from a study of blood T cells in healthy people across ages. Peripheral blood, around 9.4 milliliters per donor, was collected. The germline V gene encodes CDR1 LGHNA and CDR2 YSLEER. This CDR3 contains 15 residues. Trimming shortened V by 0 bases and J by 3 bases, and 12 bases separated the two germline ends. Alongside a J-beta primer mix, a sample-barcoded 5' primer served in a second PCR lasting about 7 to 11 cycles. The authors tagged each cDNA molecule using a template-switch adaptor with 12 random nucleotides. In TCRdb, the 5' RACE reads were re-called with MiXCR into one record per CDR3 protein. The top ten clones hold 3.7% of a sample with some 760,000 distinct CDR3 sequences, approximately 25% of them seen once. There are a few counts of this clonotype. Its antigen remains unknown. Study-level findings and limits: Naive and antigen-experienced cells were not separated, limiting conclusive comparison.

These sequences were also reported in another study, on T cells of mothers and their children. This second study notes: Using the M1S primer, the second PCR added sample barcodes along with 2-4 random nucleotides.

The sequence came from a boy aged 5 to 17 in good health. The sequenced sample consisted of blood. The rearrangement joins TRBV4-3 to TRBJ2-7, with a possible D match to TRBD1 (5 bases). The CDR3 bases are TGCGCCAGCAGCCAAGAGTCGACAGACCACTACGAGCAGTACTTC. Translation: CASSQESTDHYEQYF.